This T cell receptor (beta chain) was recorded in a study of CD8 T cells in Susac syndrome. Findings and caveats of the study: Acknowledgment was made by the study that its TCR sequencing and HLA analysis involved a relatively small number of individuals.

This clonotype was observed once. Its antigen is not known. The CDR3 covers 14 residues. Between the trimmed V and J ends, which lost 0 bases and 2 bases, there was a span of 8 bases. The germline CDR1 and CDR2 sequences are SGHVS and FQNEAQ. A quantity of about 0.5 to 1 ug RNA underwent reverse transcription using random hexamers. MiXCR, run by TCRdb on the immunoSEQ multiplex PCR reads, gives a single entry per CDR3 protein. The sample records tens of thousands of distinct CDR3 sequences, nearly 96% being singletons. The sample taken for sequencing was CD4+ T cells from PBMCs. This chain connects TRBV7-8 to TRBJ2-7; the D call may be TRBD1 or TRBD2 (5 bases each). The sequence was obtained from a human donor with multiple sclerosis. The CDR3 DNA sequence: TGTGCCAGCAGCTTAGCTGGGGGTACCTACGAGCAGTACTTC. This sequence encodes CASSLAGGTYEQYF.